Listed below are T cell receptor beta chains from one sample, sequenced in a study of OX40 agonist ivuxolimab in advanced cancers. TCRdb's copy holds only in-frame clones and misses some; the assay was immunoSEQ multiplex PCR. The table includes about 100,000 clones, about 90% detected once. The sequencing used CD4+ or CD8+ T cells sorted from blood, collected in a trial of the OX40 agonist ivuxolimab. All receptors come from an adult with an advanced solid tumor such as melanoma, head and neck, liver or kidney cancer. Each CDR3 is given with its conserved first and last residue. Fields, in order: clone size, V gene, J gene, D gene, CDR3 DNA, CDR3 protein. The D gene is left open where the match is weak. Clone size appears in some rows only: once, few, many, or a class for an expanded clone.

.	TRBV5-1	TRBJ2-5	TRBD2	TGCGCCAGCAGCTTGGCAGGCGGGGGGGCCGCGCAAGAGACCCAGTACTTC	CASSLAGGGAAQETQYF
.	TRBV25-1	TRBJ1-4	.	TGTGCCAGCAGTGCGCCCCCGGGTGAAAAACTGTTTTTT	CASSAPPGEKLFF
.	TRBV18	TRBJ2-7	TRBD2	TGTGCCAGCTCACCAGCTAGCGGGGGGTCCAGCTCCTACGAGCAGTACTTC	CASSPASGGSSSYEQYF
.	TRBV7-2	TRBJ2-3	TRBD2	TGTGCCAGCAGCTTAGCCGGACTAGCGGGGGATACGCAGTATTTT	CASSLAGLAGDTQYF
once	TRBV28	TRBJ1-3	.	TGTGCCAGCAGGGAGGGTGGAAACACCATATATTTT	CASREGGNTIYF
.	TRBV7-2	TRBJ2-2	TRBD2	TGTGCCAGCAGCCCTTGGGCTAGCGGCACGAACACCGGGGAGCTGTTTTTT	CASSPWASGTNTGELFF
.	TRBV6-1	TRBJ2-3	.	TGTGCCAGCACTATCATCACAGATACGCAGTATTTT	CASTIITDTQYF
.	TRBV28	TRBJ2-7	.	TGTGCCAGCAGCCTGGGTGGGGCGGGTAACCACTACGAGCAGTACTTC	CASSLGGAGNHYEQYF
.	TRBV10-3	TRBJ2-7	.	TGTGCCATCAGTGAACCGGGACCGACCTCCTACGAGCAGTACTTC	CAISEPGPTSYEQYF
.	TRBV7-6	TRBJ2-5	.	TGTGCCAGCAGCCGCCGAGGGGGACCGGCCCCCGGGACCCAGTACTTC	CASSRRGGPAPGTQYF
once	TRBV7-2	TRBJ2-7	.	TGTGCCAGCAGCGGGCGCAATATTTGGGACGAGCAGTACTTC	CASSGRNIWDEQYF
.	TRBV30	TRBJ1-4	.	TGTGCCTGGAGCAGGGAAACTAATGAAAAACTGTTTTTT	CAWSRETNEKLFF
.	TRBV6-5	TRBJ2-7	.	TGTGCCAGCAGTTACTCAATGGGGGTATACGAGCAGTACTTC	CASSYSMGVYEQYF
once	TRBV28	TRBJ2-5	TRBD2	TGTGCCAGTACTAGCGGGGGGGCCGTAGAGACCCAGTACTTC	CASTSGGAVETQYF
few	TRBV10-1	TRBJ2-5	TRBD2	TGCGCCAGCAGCGAGCGGGGGCCCGGGGAGACCCAGTACTTC	CASSERGPGETQYF